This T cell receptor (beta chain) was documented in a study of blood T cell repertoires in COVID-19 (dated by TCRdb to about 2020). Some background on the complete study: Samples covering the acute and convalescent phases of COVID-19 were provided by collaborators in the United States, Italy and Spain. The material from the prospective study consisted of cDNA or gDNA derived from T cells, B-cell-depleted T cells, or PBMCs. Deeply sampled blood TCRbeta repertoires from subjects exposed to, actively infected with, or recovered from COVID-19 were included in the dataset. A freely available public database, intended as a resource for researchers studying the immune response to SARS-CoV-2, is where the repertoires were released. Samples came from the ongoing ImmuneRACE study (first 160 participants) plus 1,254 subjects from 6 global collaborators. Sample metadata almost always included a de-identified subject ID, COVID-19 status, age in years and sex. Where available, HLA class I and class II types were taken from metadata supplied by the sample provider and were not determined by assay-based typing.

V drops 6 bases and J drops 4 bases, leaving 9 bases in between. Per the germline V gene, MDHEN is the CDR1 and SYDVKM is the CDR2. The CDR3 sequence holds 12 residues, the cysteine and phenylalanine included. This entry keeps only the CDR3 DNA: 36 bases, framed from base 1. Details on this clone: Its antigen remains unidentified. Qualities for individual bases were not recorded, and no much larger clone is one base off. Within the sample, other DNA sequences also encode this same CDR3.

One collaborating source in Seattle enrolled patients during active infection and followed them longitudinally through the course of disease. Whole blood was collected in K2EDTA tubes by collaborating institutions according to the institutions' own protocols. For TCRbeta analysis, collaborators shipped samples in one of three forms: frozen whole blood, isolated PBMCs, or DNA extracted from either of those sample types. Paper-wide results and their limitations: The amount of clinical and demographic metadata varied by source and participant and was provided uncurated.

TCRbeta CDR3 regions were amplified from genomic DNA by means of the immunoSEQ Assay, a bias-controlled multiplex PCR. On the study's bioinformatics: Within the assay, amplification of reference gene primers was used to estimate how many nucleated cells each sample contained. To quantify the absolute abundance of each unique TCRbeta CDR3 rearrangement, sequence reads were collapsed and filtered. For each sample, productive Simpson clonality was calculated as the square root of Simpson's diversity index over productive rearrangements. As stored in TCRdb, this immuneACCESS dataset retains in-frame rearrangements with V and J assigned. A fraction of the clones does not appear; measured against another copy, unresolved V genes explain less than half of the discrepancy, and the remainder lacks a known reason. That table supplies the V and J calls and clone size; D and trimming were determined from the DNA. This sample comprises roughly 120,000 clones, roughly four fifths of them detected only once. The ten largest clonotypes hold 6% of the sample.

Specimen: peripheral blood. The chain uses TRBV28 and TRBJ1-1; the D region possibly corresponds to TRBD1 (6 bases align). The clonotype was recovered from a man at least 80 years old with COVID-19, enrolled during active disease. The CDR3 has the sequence CASRLQGTEAFF. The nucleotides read TGTGCCAGCAGATTACAGGGCACTGAAGCTTTCTTT.